This record looks at one TCR beta chain sequence and its context. This record comes from a study of T-cell reconstitution after alpha-beta-depleted transplantation in children. Molecular barcoding with unique molecular identifiers was used for the TCRbeta library. TCRdb itself ran the PCR reads through MiXCR, one entry per CDR3 protein. The sample contains some 100,000 distinct CDR3 sequences, around 16% of which appear only once. The CDR3 length is 15 residues. V lost 0 bases and J lost 5, with 14 bases in between. The germline V gene encodes CDR1 SQVTM and CDR2 ANQGSEA. This chain connects TRBV29-1 to TRBJ2-1; D gene uncertain. The receptor was isolated from a male patient aged 2-10 years who had a stem cell transplant for acute lymphoblastic leukemia, so the T cells may come from the graft donor. Source: PBMCs, mostly from graft donor cells, taken 180 days after TCRalphabeta/CD19-depleted stem cell transplant. CDR3 amino acids: CSVEDLMVKDNEQFF. CDR3 nucleotide sequence: TGCAGCGTTGAAGATCTAATGGTTAAAGACAATGAGCAGTTCTTC.